The next 26 T cell receptor beta chains were all read from a single sample in a study of early T cells in non-severe SARS-CoV-2 infection (dated by TCRdb to the early 2020s). The library came from 5' RACE. Sequencer: NextSeq 500. TCRdb reprocessing: public reads trimmed at Q25 with fastp, clones called with MiXCR, in-frame beta chains kept. Entries are consolidated by CDR3 protein sequence, retaining the most common genes and DNA. This sample holds under 85,000 distinct CDR3 sequences; about 5% were observed only once. The ten top clones hold around 7.5% of the sample. The sample in question was whole blood, obtained at baseline. These receptors all stem from an adult who was a healthcare worker with PCR-confirmed SARS-CoV-2 infection or an uninfected control (not recorded which).

The table lists this clonotype with a few counts. The germline gene is not matched at one end of the junction; a read error may be the cause. This sequence joins TRBV4-1 and TRBJ2-1; TRBD1 is a possible D gene (6 bases). The CDR3 spans 14 residues. The germline CDR1 and CDR2 sequences are MGHRA and YSYEKL. CDR3 region: CASSQVGQIGEQFF. DNA of the CDR3: TGCGCCAGCAGTCAAGTCGGACAGATCGGTGAGCAGTTCTTC.

This clonotype has a count of ten or more. V is TRBV12-5 and J is TRBJ2-1; 11 bases agree with TRBD2. Germline V gene sequence: CDR1 LGHNT, CDR2 FRNRAP. CDR3 size: 14 residues. After removal of 7 bases from V and 10 bases from J, the junction contained 9 bases not matched to a gene. The DNA for the CDR3 is TGTGCTAGTGAACGTAGCGGGAGGGCAGGGGAGCAGTTCTTC. This encodes CASERSGRAGEQFF.

The sample holds many counts of this clonotype. The J gene is TRBJ2-2, the V gene TRBV7-6, with 9 bases aligning to TRBD1. V lost 5 bases and J lost 7; bases outside the gene matches: 8. This CDR3 has 15 residues. The germline CDR1 and CDR2 sequences are SGHVS and FNYEAQ. The CDR3 here is CASSTGTGKGGELFF. The CDR3 DNA follows: TGTGCCAGCAGCACCGGGACAGGGAAGGGCGGGGAGCTGTTTTTT.

A few counts support this clonotype. The V gene is TRBV2, the J gene TRBJ2-3; 7 bases line up with TRBD2. With 8 bases clipped from V and 6 bases from J, the junction kept 14 bases outside the gene matches. Germline V gives CDR1 SNHLY, CDR2 FYNNEI. This CDR3 contains 15 residues. CDR3 coding DNA: TGTGCCAGCTCCCGGACTAGTAGTTATGTCGATACGCAGTATTTT. Encoded protein: CASSRTSSYVDTQYF.

The chain recombines TRBV5-1 with TRBJ1-3; D uncertain. The CDR3 spans 16 residues. In germline, CDR1 is SGHRS, CDR2 YFSETQ. Between the trimmed V and J ends, which lost 0 bases and 2 bases, there was a span of 12 bases. DNA for the CDR3: TGCGCCAGCAGCTTGGAAGGCGGTACGACTGGAAACACCATATATTTT. This sequence encodes CASSLEGGTTGNTIYF. Full variable domain (missing parts from reference TRBV5-1 and TRBJ1-3): KAGVTQTPRYLIKTRGQQVTLSCSPISGHRSVSWYQQTPGQGLQFLFEYFSETQRNKGNFPGRFSGRQFSNSRSEMNVSTLELGDSALYLCASSLEGGTTGNTIYFGEGSWLTVV.

This clonotype was seen many times. The chain is built from TRBV18 and TRBJ2-7; D is tentatively TRBD1 or TRBD2 (5 bases each). The germline V and J ends were trimmed by 4 bases and 2 bases, with 9 bases remaining between them. The CDR3 sequence is 13 residues long. CDR1 is KGHSH and CDR2 is LQKENI in the germline V gene. The CDR3 DNA reads as TGTGCCAGCTCACAGGGACCCACCTACGAGCAGTACTTC. Its translation: CASSQGPTYEQYF.

This clonotype was seen many times. V and J are TRBV9 and TRBJ2-5, with 7 bases fitting TRBD2. CDR1 and CDR2 (germline): SGDLS, YYNGEE. J gave up 2 bases and V 1 base, and 5 bases lay outside the gene matches. The CDR3 contains 15 residues. The chain's CDR3 is CASSVSLAVQETQYF. For the CDR3, the DNA is TGTGCCAGCAGCGTATCGCTAGCGGTTCAAGAGACCCAGTACTTC.

The chain combines TRBV7-9 with TRBJ2-7, with a weak D call TRBD2 (7 bases). Germline CDR1 is SEHNR and CDR2 is FQNEAQ (reference sequence). This CDR3 comprises 15 residues. V dropped 3 bases and J dropped 2 bases, with 14 bases sitting between them. CDR3 amino acids: CASSLGASGPYEQYF. The CDR3 DNA is TGTGCCAGCAGCTTGGGGGCTAGCGGCCCCTACGAGCAGTACTTC.

This clonotype has a count of ten or more. This chain joins TRBV30 and TRBJ2-1; D not certain. Germline V gene data show CDR1 as GTSNPN and CDR2 as SVGIG (reference sequence). Trimming left V 4 bases short and J 8 bases short, with 12 bases between. There are 12 residues in the CDR3. The CDR3, as DNA: TGTGCCTGGAAACTCGCCGGCCATGAGCAGTTCTTC. This codes for CAWKLAGHEQFF.

This chain connects TRBV19 to TRBJ1-5, with no clear D. The germline V gene encodes CDR1 LNHDA and CDR2 SQIVND (reference sequence). There are 12 residues in the CDR3. The CDR3 region is CATALSNQPQHF. The CDR3 region has the DNA TGTGCTACGGCACTTAGCAATCAGCCCCAGCATTTT.

This clonotype showed up many times. The gene calls are TRBV28 and TRBJ2-7; tentatively, D is TRBD2 (5 bases). Deletions cut 7 bases from V and 2 bases from J, with 18 bases between. Germline lookup yields CDR1 MDHEN and CDR2 SYDVKM. The CDR3 loop spans 15 amino acids. This CDR3 is CASTLRLSSTYEQYF. The CDR3 nucleotides read TGTGCCAGCACCCTACGACTATCTAGTACCTACGAGCAGTACTTC. The full variable domain, with the rest looked up from reference TRBV28 and TRBJ2-7, is DVKVTQSSRYLVKRTGEKVFLECVQDMDHENMFWYRQDPGLGLRLIYFSYDVKMKEKGDIPEGYSVSREKKERFSLILESASTNQTSMYLCASTLRLSSTYEQYFGPGTRLTVT.

This clonotype has just a few counts. This rearrangement joins TRBV19 to TRBJ1-4; D is unclear. The CDR3 extends over 16 amino acids. Trimming removed 5 bases from V and 8 bases from J, with 21 bases in between. Looked up from germline, CDR1 is LNHDA and CDR2 is SQIVND (reference sequence). The CDR3 reads CASSPLHTYAGEKLFF. As DNA, the CDR3 is TGTGCCAGTAGTCCGCTCCACACGTACGCGGGCGAAAAACTGTTTTTT.

The table lists this clonotype with a few counts. This sequence joins TRBV6-5 and TRBJ1-2, with D perhaps matching TRBD1 (5 bases). Trimming shortened V by 6 bases and J by 8 bases, and 19 bases separated the two germline ends. The CDR3 runs 14 residues. CDR1 is MNHEY and CDR2 is SVGAGI in the germline V gene. The CDR3 nucleotides read TGTGCCAGCAGCCGGGACCTCCCAGACGGCGGCTACACCTTC. Residues: CASSRDLPDGGYTF.

This clonotype was observed many times. V gene TRBV7-2 combines with J gene TRBJ2-2; D may correspond to TRBD1 or TRBD2 (5 bases each). CDR1 is SGHTA and CDR2 is FQGNSA in the germline V gene. The CDR3 runs 19 residues. The V gene lost 5 bases and the J gene lost 1 base, with 23 bases spanning the gap. CDR3 bases: TGTGCCAGCAGCCGCAGTCGGCAATGGGGGAGAATGAACACCGGGGAGCTGTTTTTT. Translated, it gives CASSRSRQWGRMNTGELFF.

This clonotype has ten or more counts. Here the CDR3 reads CASSPTPGQSPLGQYF. In nucleotides, the CDR3 is TGTGCCAGCAGTCCAACCCCGGGACAGTCCCCCTTAGGGCAGTACTTC. The V and J genes are TRBV28 and TRBJ2-7; TRBD1 matches at 7 bases. Germline V CDR1 and CDR2: MDHEN, SYDVKM. This CDR3 spans 16 amino acids. The V gene end was trimmed by 5 bases and the J gene end by 9 bases; junction bases not matched to a gene: 19.

The chain uses TRBV4-1 and TRBJ1-2, with unresolved D. The CDR3 consists of 16 residues. V gave up 0 bases and J gave up 0 bases, with 11 bases separating them. Germline CDR1 is MGHRA and CDR2 is YSYEKL. The CDR3 coding sequence is TGCGCCAGCAGCCAAGAGTCGGAGATACCTAACTATGGCTACACCTTC. Residues: CASSQESEIPNYGYTF.

The rearrangement uses TRBV7-9 and TRBJ2-7; TRBD2 is a possible D gene (7 bases). Germline V gene sequence: CDR1 SEHNR, CDR2 FQNEAQ (reference sequence). CDR3 length: 15 amino acids. The ends were cut back, 5 bases at V and 2 bases at J, with 16 bases in the middle. The chain's CDR3 is CASSPEGGLTYEQYF. CDR3 DNA: TGTGCCAGCAGCCCAGAGGGGGGGTTAACCTACGAGCAGTACTTC.

The chain is built from TRBV11-2 and TRBJ2-3, with D unresolved. The germline gives CDR1 SGHAT, CDR2 FQNNGV. The ends were cut back, 0 bases at V and 6 bases at J, with 10 bases in the middle. The CDR3 is 14 amino acids. The CDR3 DNA reads TGTGCCAGCAGCTTAGATCTTTTGGCGGATACGCAGTATTTT. Translated, it gives CASSLDLLADTQYF.

The sample holds a few counts of this clonotype. The rearrangement joins TRBV12-3 or TRBV12-4 to TRBJ2-5; D gene unclear. Trimming pared 6 bases from V and 1 base from J, leaving 9 bases between. This CDR3 has 13 amino acids. CDR3 bases: TGTGCCAGCAGCCCTCCCGCCCAAGAGACCCAGTACTTC. It is translated as CASSPPAQETQYF.

This clonotype appeared many times. This chain joins TRBV7-3 and TRBJ2-5; 7 positions agree with TRBD2. After removal of 4 bases from V and 1 base from J, the junction contained 6 bases not matched to a gene. The CDR3 spans 15 residues. CDR1 is SGHTA, CDR2 FQGTGA, per germline. The chain's CDR3 is CASSSLGGSQETQYF. For the CDR3, the DNA is TGTGCCAGCAGCTCCCTCGGGGGGAGCCAAGAGACCCAGTACTTC. The full variable domain, rest sourced from reference TRBV7-3 and TRBJ2-5, is GAGVSQTPSNKVTEKGKYVELRCDPISGHTALYWYRQSLGQGPEFLIYFQGTGAADDSGLPNDRFFAVRPEGSVSTLKIQRTERGDSAVYLCASSSLGGSQETQYFGPGTRLLVL.

This clonotype was seen more than once but under ten times. The chain combines TRBV28 with TRBJ2-7, with D possibly called TRBD1 or TRBD2 (5 bases each). Per germline, CDR1 MDHEN and CDR2 SYDVKM. V was pared by 3 bases and J by 6 bases, with 24 bases between. This CDR3 has 17 amino acids. Written as DNA, the CDR3 is TGTGCCAGCAGTTTCCCCACCGGGACCTCCCGGAAGGGCGAGCAGTACTTC. Translating gives CASSFPTGTSRKGEQYF.

This clonotype was seen a single time. The V gene is TRBV11-3, the J gene TRBJ1-1; D unclear. Germline lookup yields CDR1 SGHNT and CDR2 YENEEA. The V end was cut by 0 bases, the J end by 8 bases, with 10 bases between. The CDR3 extends over 13 amino acids. The CDR3 loop reads CASSLDSRREAFF. The CDR3 DNA follows: TGTGCCAGCAGCTTAGACTCACGGAGGGAAGCTTTCTTT. The complete variable domain, with remaining parts taken from reference TRBV11-3 and TRBJ1-1, reads EAGVVQSPRYKIIEKKQPVAFWCNPISGHNTLYWYLQNLGQGPELLIRYENEEAVDDSQLPKDRFSAERLKGVDSTLKIQPAELGDSAVYLCASSLDSRREAFFGQGTRLTVV.

This chain links TRBV4-1 with TRBJ2-7; TRBD1 matches 7 bases. With 3 bases clipped from V and 7 bases from J, the junction kept 15 bases outside the gene matches. Germline lookup yields CDR1 MGHRA and CDR2 YSYEKL. The CDR3 is 16 residues long. The CDR3 spells CASSHRQQGPTWEQYF. The CDR3 region has the DNA TGCGCCAGCAGCCACCGTCAACAGGGGCCTACCTGGGAGCAGTACTTC.

This clonotype was seen ten or more times. The V gene is TRBV27, the J gene TRBJ2-1; 7 bases line up with TRBD2. CDR3 length equals 13 residues. CDR1 MNHEY and CDR2 SMNVEV come from the germline V gene (reference sequence). Trimming cost V 6 bases and J 9 bases; bases outside gene matches: 8. This CDR3 reads CASRIGRVTEQFF. The CDR3 DNA reads TGTGCCAGCAGAATAGGGAGGGTTACTGAGCAGTTCTTC.

A few counts support this clonotype. V gene TRBV24-1 combines with J gene TRBJ2-3, with 14 nucleotides matching TRBD2. Germline assignment: CDR1 KGHDR and CDR2 SFDVKD. The CDR3 extends over 17 amino acids. Trimming cost V 4 bases and J 3 bases; bases outside gene matches: 5. In DNA, the CDR3 is TGTGCCACCAGTGACACGACTAGCGGGAGGGAGACAGATACGCAGTATTTT. This translates into CATSDTTSGRETDTQYF.

On this clonotype itself: A junction end diverges from the germline sequence, so it may reflect a read error. J is TRBJ2-7 and V is TRBV28; 7 bases align to TRBD2. The germline V gene has CDR1 MDHEN and CDR2 SYDVKM. This CDR3 is built from 14 residues. The CDR3 DNA reads TGTGCCAGCAGTACCCGGGGCAGGGACTACGACCAGTACTTC. Its protein is CASSTRGRDYDQYF.